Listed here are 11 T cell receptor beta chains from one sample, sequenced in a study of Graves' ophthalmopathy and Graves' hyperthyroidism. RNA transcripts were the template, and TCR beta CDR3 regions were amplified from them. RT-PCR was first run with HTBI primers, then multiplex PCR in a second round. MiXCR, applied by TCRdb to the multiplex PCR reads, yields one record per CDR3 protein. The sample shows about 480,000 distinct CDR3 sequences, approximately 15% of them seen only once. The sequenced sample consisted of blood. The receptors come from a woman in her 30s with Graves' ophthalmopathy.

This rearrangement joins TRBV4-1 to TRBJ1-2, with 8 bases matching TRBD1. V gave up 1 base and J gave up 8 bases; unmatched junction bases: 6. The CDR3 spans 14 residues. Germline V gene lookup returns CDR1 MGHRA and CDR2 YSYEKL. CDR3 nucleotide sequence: TGCGCCAGCAGCCAAGGGCGGGACAGGAAAGGCTACACCTTC. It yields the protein CASSQGRDRKGYTF.

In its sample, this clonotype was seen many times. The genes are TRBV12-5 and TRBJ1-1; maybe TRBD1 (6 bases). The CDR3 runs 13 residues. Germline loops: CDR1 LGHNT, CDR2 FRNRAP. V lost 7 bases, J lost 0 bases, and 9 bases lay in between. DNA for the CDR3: TGTGCTAGTGTCACAGGGCTGAACACTGAAGCTTTCTTT. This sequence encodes CASVTGLNTEAFF.

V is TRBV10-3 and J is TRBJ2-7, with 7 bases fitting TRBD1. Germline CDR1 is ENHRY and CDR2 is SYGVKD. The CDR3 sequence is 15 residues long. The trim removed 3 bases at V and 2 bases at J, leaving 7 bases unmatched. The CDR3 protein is CAISEGTVDPYEQYF. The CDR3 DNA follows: TGTGCCATCAGTGAAGGGACAGTGGACCCCTACGAGCAGTACTTC.

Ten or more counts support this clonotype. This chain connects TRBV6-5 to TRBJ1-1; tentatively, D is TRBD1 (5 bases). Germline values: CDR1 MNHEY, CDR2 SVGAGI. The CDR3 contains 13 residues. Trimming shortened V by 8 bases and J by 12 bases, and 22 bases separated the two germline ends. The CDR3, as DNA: TGTGCCAGCGGAGGGACCGGGCTGATCAGGCCTTTCTTT. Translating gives CASGGTGLIRPFF.

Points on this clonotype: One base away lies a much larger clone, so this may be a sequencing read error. CDR3 amino acids: CASSQAHKVQLYF. The CDR3 nucleotides read TGTGCCAGCAGCCAAGCCCACAAGGTGCAGCTGTACTTC. This chain connects TRBV3-1 to TRBJ2-7, with unresolved D. This CDR3 contains 13 residues. CDR1 and CDR2 (germline): LGHDT, YNNKEL (reference sequence). V was trimmed by 1 base and J by 12 bases, leaving 16 bases between them.

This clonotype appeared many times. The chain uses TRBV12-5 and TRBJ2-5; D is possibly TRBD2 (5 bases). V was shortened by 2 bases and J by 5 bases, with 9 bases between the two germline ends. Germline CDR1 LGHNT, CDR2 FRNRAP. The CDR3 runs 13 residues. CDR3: CASGLSGGETQYF. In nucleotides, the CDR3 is TGTGCTAGTGGTTTGTCGGGCGGGGAGACCCAGTACTTC.

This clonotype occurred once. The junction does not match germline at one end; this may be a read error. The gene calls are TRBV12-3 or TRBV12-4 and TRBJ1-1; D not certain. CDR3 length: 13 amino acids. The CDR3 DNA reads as TGTGCCAGCAGTCCCGAATTAATGGTTGAATCTTTCTTT. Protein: CASSPELMVESFF.

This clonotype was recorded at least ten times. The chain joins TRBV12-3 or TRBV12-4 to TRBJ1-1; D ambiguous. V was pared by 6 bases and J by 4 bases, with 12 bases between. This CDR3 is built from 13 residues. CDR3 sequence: CASRWALGTEAFF. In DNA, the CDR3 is TGTGCCAGCAGATGGGCGCTGGGCACTGAAGCTTTCTTT.

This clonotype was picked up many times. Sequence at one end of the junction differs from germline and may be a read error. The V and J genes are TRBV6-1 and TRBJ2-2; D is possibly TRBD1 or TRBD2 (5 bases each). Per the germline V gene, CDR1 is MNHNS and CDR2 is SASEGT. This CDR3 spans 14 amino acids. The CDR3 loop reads CASTRDQNTGELLF. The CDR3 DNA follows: TGTGCCAGCACCCGGGACCAGAACACCGGGGAGCTGCTTTTT.

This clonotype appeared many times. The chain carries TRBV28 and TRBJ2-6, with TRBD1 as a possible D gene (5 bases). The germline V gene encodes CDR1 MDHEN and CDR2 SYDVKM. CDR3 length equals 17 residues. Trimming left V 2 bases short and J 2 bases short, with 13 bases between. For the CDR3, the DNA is TGTGCCAGCAGTTTAGGGCTTGGCAGGGCTGGGGCCAACGTCCTGACTTTC. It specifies CASSLGLGRAGANVLTF.

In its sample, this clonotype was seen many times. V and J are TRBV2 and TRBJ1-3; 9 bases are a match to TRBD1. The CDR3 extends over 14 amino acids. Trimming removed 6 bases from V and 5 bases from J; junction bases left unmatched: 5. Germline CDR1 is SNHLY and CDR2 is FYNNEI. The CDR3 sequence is CASSLQGARNTIYF. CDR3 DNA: TGTGCCAGCAGCCTACAGGGGGCACGAAACACCATATATTTT.